This T cell receptor beta chain was identified in a study of shared clonotypes between healthy human individuals. Libraries were prepared by immunoSEQ multiplex PCR; TCRdb keeps only in-frame clonotypes and omits some of them. Seen here are 85,000 to 100,000 clones, 60% to 75% observed once, and the top ten hold roughly 52%. V dropped 1 base and J dropped 2; count of bases not matched to a gene: 10. Germline CDR1 and CDR2: MGHRA and YSYEKL. The CDR3 covers 17 residues. The chain links TRBV4-1 to TRBJ2-7; 8 nucleotides agree with TRBD2. The sequenced sample consisted of memory CD8+ T cells sorted from blood. Regarding subset: CD45RO+ cells pooled with CCR7-negative TemRA cells. This receptor was obtained from a man aged 30 to 45 in good health. CDR3 bases: TGCGCCAGCAGCCAAGCCAGCGGGAGTATTGGCCCCTACGAGCAGTACTTC. This codes for CASSQASGSIGPYEQYF.